The 32 T cell receptor beta chains presented below share a single source sample, sequenced in a study of identifying expanded T cells in peripheral blood. Measured with immunoSEQ multiplex PCR; TCRdb has only the in-frame clones, and not every one. The sample lists about 90,000 clones, around 87% occurring once. The sample consisted of blood. The receptors originated from a person aged 18 to 75 in good health.

The gene calls are TRBV5-4 and TRBJ1-2, with D unresolved. Trimming removed 0 bases from V and 0 bases from J, with 15 bases in between. The CDR3 is made up of 17 amino acids. CDR1 and CDR2 (germline): SGHNT, YYREEE (reference sequence). The CDR3 region has the DNA TGTGCCAGCAGCTTGGGTTTCTTGGAGAATGCTAACTATGGCTACACCTTC. This codes for CASSLGFLENANYGYTF.

CDR3 residues: CASSLDDLSSYNSPLHF. CDR3 in DNA: TGCGCCAGCAGCTTGGATGATTTAAGCTCCTATAATTCACCCCTCCACTTT. The rearrangement uses TRBV5-1 and TRBJ1-6; D not certain. In germline, CDR1 is SGHRS, CDR2 YFSETQ. The CDR3 totals 17 residues. The V gene lost 0 bases and the J gene lost 0 bases, with 10 bases spanning the gap. Drawing the rest from reference TRBV5-1 and TRBJ1-6, the complete variable domain is KAGVTQTPRYLIKTRGQQVTLSCSPISGHRSVSWYQQTPGQGLQFLFEYFSETQRNKGNFPGRFSGRQFSNSRSEMNVSTLELGDSALYLCASSLDDLSSYNSPLHFGNGTRLTVT.

This chain uses TRBV27 with TRBJ2-7; D is uncertain. This CDR3 is built from 15 residues. The germline CDR1 and CDR2 sequences are MNHEY and SMNVEV (reference sequence). Trimming took off 3 bases at V and 7 bases at J, with 19 bases between the two ends. CDR3 bases: TGTGCCAGCAGTTTGGTCGGATCTCCCTTTGCGGAGCAGTACTTC. Protein product: CASSLVGSPFAEQYF.

This clone was observed at least ten times. The chain couples TRBV5-1 to TRBJ1-2; 10 bases match TRBD1. V lost 3 bases and J lost 10; bases outside the gene matches: 6. Germline V CDR1 and CDR2: SGHRS, YFSETQ. The CDR3 is 13 residues long. This CDR3 is CASSYGQGVVYTF. As DNA, the CDR3 is TGCGCCAGCAGCTATGGACAGGGGGTGGTCTACACCTTC. Full variable domain (missing parts from reference TRBV5-1 and TRBJ1-2): KAGVTQTPRYLIKTRGQQVTLSCSPISGHRSVSWYQQTPGQGLQFLFEYFSETQRNKGNFPGRFSGRQFSNSRSEMNVSTLELGDSALYLCASSYGQGVVYTFGSGTRLTVV.

The chain has TRBV7-9 and TRBJ1-5; a weak D match, TRBD1 (5 bases). Germline CDR1 reads SEHNR; CDR2 reads FQNEAQ (reference sequence). This CDR3 has 15 amino acids. V shed 2 bases and J shed 5 bases, with 13 bases lying between them. In DNA form, the CDR3 reads TGTGCCAGCAGCTTAACGGGGGGAGGGGATCAGCCCCAGCATTTT. It translates to CASSLTGGGDQPQHF.

The CDR3 sequence is CASSEYPPESIGALNYGYTF. The CDR3 DNA reads TGTGCCAGCAGTGAATACCCCCCGGAGTCTATCGGCGCCTTGAACTATGGCTACACCTTC. This chain links TRBV2 with TRBJ1-2; D unclear. The V end lost 2 bases, the J end lost 2 bases, and 27 bases lay between the germline ends. The germline CDR1 and CDR2 sequences are SNHLY and FYNNEI. The CDR3 is 20 residues long.

This clone was picked up one time. This chain connects TRBV30 to TRBJ2-5; D not certain. CDR1 is GTSNPN, CDR2 SVGIG, per germline (reference sequence). The CDR3 totals 18 residues. With 0 bases removed from V and 4 bases from J, the gap between germline ends came to 24 bases. The CDR3 nucleotides are TGTGCCTGGAGTGTATGGCATGCCCGCCCCGGGCAATCAGAGACCCAGTACTTC. It encodes CAWSVWHARPGQSETQYF. Looking up the rest from reference TRBV30 and TRBJ2-5 gives the full variable domain: SQTIHQWPATLVQPVGSPLSLECTVEGTSNPNLYWYRQAAGRGLQLLFYSVGIGQISSEVPQNLSASRPQDRQFILSSKKLLLSDSGFYLCAWSVWHARPGQSETQYFGPGTRLLVL.

This chain uses TRBV7-2 with TRBJ1-2; 7 bases agree with TRBD1. The CDR3 is made up of 14 amino acids. The V gene's germline CDR1 is SGHTA and CDR2 FQGNSA. J was trimmed by 4 bases and V by 5 bases; bases with no gene match: 7. CDR3 bases: TGTGCCAGCAGCCCCGGACAGGTTCCCTATGGCTACACCTTC. Translation gives CASSPGQVPYGYTF.

This clone was seen just once. The V and J genes are TRBV5-1 and TRBJ2-7, with D perhaps TRBD1 (6 bases). Germline CDR1 SGHRS, CDR2 YFSETQ. Trimming stripped 1 base from V and 13 bases from J, with 24 bases between. There are 15 residues in the CDR3. The chain's CDR3 is CASSLIDRDTPPSYF. The CDR3 DNA reads TGCGCCAGCAGCTTGATCGATCGGGACACTCCCCCGAGCTACTTC.

This chain links TRBV5-6 with TRBJ1-1; D not resolved. The CDR3 sequence is 15 residues long. Germline CDR1 and CDR2: SGHDT and YYEEEE. Trimming stripped 0 bases from V and 11 bases from J, with 20 bases between. The CDR3: CASSLVGVGGIEAFF. The DNA of the CDR3 is TGTGCCAGCAGCTTGGTCGGAGTTGGAGGGATTGAGGCTTTCTTT.

This chain uses TRBV7-9 with TRBJ2-7; TRBD1 matches at 10 bases. CDR3 length equals 13 residues. The V segment lost 11 bases and the J segment 0 bases; nucleotides outside the gene matches: 4. In germline, CDR1 is SEHNR, CDR2 FQNEAQ (reference sequence). CDR3 sequence: CAGGTGDSYEQYF. The CDR3 DNA sequence: TGTGCCGGAGGGACAGGGGACTCCTACGAGCAGTACTTC.

The gene calls are TRBV20-1 and TRBJ1-2; unclear D gene. The CDR3 has 11 amino acids. Looked up from germline, CDR1 is DFQATT and CDR2 is SNEGSKA (reference sequence). V lost 2 bases to trimming and J lost 8 bases, with 9 bases between them. CDR3 nucleotide sequence: TGCAGTGCTAGACTTGACACAGGCTACACCTTC. Amino acids: CSARLDTGYTF.

The V gene is TRBV11-2, the J gene TRBJ2-1; tentative D call: TRBD1 (5 bases). The CDR3 totals 13 residues. Germline V lookup: CDR1 SGHAT, CDR2 FQNNGV. V lost 6 bases to trimming and J lost 4 bases, with 10 bases between them. The DNA of the CDR3 is TGTGCCAGCAGGACAGACAGATACAATGAGCAGTTCTTC. Translated, it gives CASRTDRYNEQFF.

This clone was counted between two and nine times. This chain joins TRBV2 and TRBJ1-2; TRBD1 agrees at 9 bases. CDR1 and CDR2 (germline): SNHLY, FYNNEI. V gave up 7 bases and J gave up 1 base; unmatched junction bases: 10. This CDR3 comprises 16 residues. CDR3 in amino acids: CASTNPQGAGNYGYTF. CDR3 DNA: TGTGCCAGCACAAACCCACAGGGGGCTGGTAACTATGGCTACACCTTC.

The V call is TRBV6-1, the J call TRBJ1-2; no clear D gene. The length of the CDR3 is 13 residues. V was clipped by 1 base and J by 1 base, with 4 bases between them. Germline-derived CDR1 and CDR2 are MNHNS and SASEGT. CDR3 sequence reads: CASSEGVNYGYTF. Here the CDR3 DNA reads TGTGCCAGCAGTGAAGGGGTTAACTATGGCTACACCTTC.

The gene calls are TRBV16 and TRBJ1-5; D uncertain. V was cut by 0 bases and J by 1 base, with 13 bases left in between. The CDR3 sequence is 17 residues long. Germline V gene sequence: CDR1 KGHSY, CDR2 FQNENV. The CDR3 loop reads CASSQSFSGPSNQPQHF. CDR3 DNA sequence: TGTGCCAGCAGCCAATCATTTAGCGGGCCAAGCAATCAGCCCCAGCATTTT.

As concerns this clone: The same CDR3 can be traced to other DNA sequences in this sample. CDR3 nucleotides: TGTGCCAGCAGCTTAGGGCAGTCCTACGAGCAGTACTTC. This translates into CASSLGQSYEQYF. The rearrangement links TRBV11-2 to TRBJ2-7; no clear D. Germline values: CDR1 SGHAT, CDR2 FQNNGV. Trimming shortened V by 1 base and J by 1 base, and 5 bases separated the two germline ends. This CDR3 contains 13 residues. Drawing the rest from reference TRBV11-2 and TRBJ2-7, the complete variable domain is EAGVAQSPRYKIIEKRQSVAFWCNPISGHATLYWYQQILGQGPKLLIQFQNNGVVDDSQLPKDRFSAERLKGVDSTLKIQPAKLEDSAVYLCASSLGQSYEQYFGPGTRLTVT.

The V call is TRBV18, the J call TRBJ2-7; D remains unclear. Trimming removed 2 bases from V and 6 bases from J, with 14 bases in between. The germline gives CDR1 KGHSH, CDR2 LQKENI. CDR3 length equals 14 residues. CDR3 loop: CASSPSSYSGEQYF. DNA of the CDR3: TGTGCCAGCTCACCATCAAGTTATTCGGGCGAGCAGTACTTC.

This chain links TRBV7-2 with TRBJ2-3; 12 bases are a match to TRBD1. Germline values: CDR1 SGHTA, CDR2 FQGNSA. V gave up 1 base and J gave up 6 bases; unmatched junction bases: 2. CDR3 length: 15 amino acids. This chain's CDR3 is CASSLGGQGADTQYF. The CDR3 nucleotides read TGTGCCAGCAGCTTAGGGGGACAGGGGGCGGATACGCAGTATTTT.

The chain employs TRBV10-2 and TRBJ1-1; D remains ambiguous. Germline V CDR1 and CDR2: WSHSY, SAAADI. The CDR3 contains 12 residues. V dropped 2 bases and J dropped 3 bases, with 4 bases sitting between them. The CDR3 loop reads CASSEKDTEAFF. In nucleotides, the CDR3 is TGCGCCAGCAGTGAGAAGGACACTGAAGCTTTCTTT.

V is TRBV10-3 and J is TRBJ1-2; tentatively, D is TRBD1 (5 bases). The CDR3 totals 12 residues. Between the trimmed V and J ends, which lost 10 bases and 3 bases, there was a span of 12 bases. The germline V gene has CDR1 ENHRY and CDR2 SYGVKD. CDR3 nucleotides: TGTGCCACCGGGGACGCCGACTATGGCTACACCTTC. Protein: CATGDADYGYTF.

The rearrangement uses TRBV27 and TRBJ1-1; D is uncertain. Deletions cut 10 bases from V and 1 base from J, with 10 bases between. The germline gives CDR1 MNHEY, CDR2 SMNVEV (reference sequence). The CDR3 totals 12 residues. The CDR3 reads CATRTGNTEAFF. Here the CDR3 DNA reads TGTGCCACCCGGACGGGGAACACTGAAGCTTTCTTT.

The V call is TRBV18, the J call TRBJ2-1; 11 nucleotides align to TRBD1. This CDR3 comprises 16 residues. Germline CDR1 is KGHSH and CDR2 is LQKENI. V was clipped by 6 bases and J by 2 bases; unmatched bases: 6. The CDR3 DNA is TGTGCCAGCTCGGCGGTGGGACAGGGGGCCTACAATGAGCAGTTCTTC. It is translated as CASSAVGQGAYNEQFF.

The chain carries TRBV14 and TRBJ1-4; D is uncertain. Trimming removed 5 bases from V and 0 bases from J, with 13 bases in between. Germline-derived CDR1 and CDR2 are SGHDN and FVKESK. This CDR3 is 16 amino acids long. The CDR3 sequence: CASSSGRSSTNEKLFF. The DNA of the CDR3 is TGTGCCAGCAGCTCGGGTCGCTCTTCAACTAATGAAAAACTGTTTTTT.

The chain links TRBV11-2 to TRBJ2-3; no clear D gene. The germline V and J ends were trimmed by 5 bases and 5 bases, with 8 bases remaining between them. The CDR3 length is 12 residues. Germline V lookup: CDR1 SGHAT, CDR2 FQNNGV. The CDR3 sequence is CASSPLKDTQYF. The CDR3 coding sequence is TGTGCCAGCAGCCCCTTAAAAGATACGCAGTATTTT.

The chain has TRBV13 and TRBJ1-2; possible D gene TRBD1, 5 bases. Germline values: CDR1 PRHDT, CDR2 FYEKMQ (reference sequence). V was shortened by 5 bases and J by 4 bases, with 8 bases between the two germline ends. CDR3 size: 12 residues. The chain's CDR3 is CASSGGGYGYTF. DNA for the CDR3: TGTGCCAGCAGCGGGGGGGGCTATGGCTACACCTTC. The full variable domain, rest sourced from reference TRBV13 and TRBJ1-2, is AAGVIQSPRHLIKEKRETATLKCYPIPRHDTVYWYQQGPGQDPQFLISFYEKMQSDKGSIPDRFSAQQFSDYHSELNMSSLELGDSALYFCASSGGGYGYTFGSGTRLTVV.

The chain is built from TRBV7-9 and TRBJ2-1, with D tentatively TRBD1 or TRBD2 (6 bases each). The CDR3 extends over 13 amino acids. The germline V gene encodes CDR1 SEHNR and CDR2 FQNEAQ (reference sequence). V lost 7 bases, J lost 5 bases, and 12 bases lay in between. In DNA, the CDR3 is TGTGCCAGCATAGGGGGGCGGGACAATGAGCAGTTCTTC. This gives the protein CASIGGRDNEQFF.

This clone was observed once. This chain connects TRBV7-2 to TRBJ1-2; the D is unclear. Germline CDR1 SGHTA, CDR2 FQGNSA. The CDR3 runs 14 residues. The germline V and J ends were trimmed by 3 bases and 5 bases, with 13 bases remaining between them. The chain's CDR3 is CASSFLGDRYGYTF. Written as DNA, the CDR3 is TGTGCCAGCAGCTTCCTTGGGGATCGTTATGGCTACACCTTC.

As DNA, the CDR3 is TGCAGCGTGGTAGCCGGGGAGCGACGTGGCTACACCTTC. This encodes CSVVAGERRGYTF. The chain recombines TRBV29-1 with TRBJ1-2; D gene uncertain. Trimming removed 6 bases from V and 7 bases from J, with 18 bases in between. The germline CDR1 and CDR2 sequences are SQVTM and ANQGSEA. The CDR3 consists of 13 residues.

The chain carries TRBV19 and TRBJ1-2; no clear D. The CDR3 covers 13 residues. The V gene lost 1 base and the J gene lost 5 bases, with 8 bases spanning the gap. From germline, CDR1 is LNHDA and CDR2 SQIVND (reference sequence). As DNA, the CDR3 is TGTGCCAGTAGTATAGGAGGAGGATATGGCTACACCTTC. Translating it yields CASSIGGGYGYTF. The full variable domain, its missing parts supplied by reference TRBV19 and TRBJ1-2, is DGGITQSPKYLFRKEGQNVTLSCEQNLNHDAMYWYRQDPGQGLRLIYYSQIVNDFQKGDIAEGYSVSREKKESFPLTVTSAQKNPTAFYLCASSIGGGYGYTFGSGTRLTVV.

The CDR3 DNA follows: TGTGCCAGCAGTGAGGTCCCGAACACTGAAGCTTTCTTT. This sequence encodes CASSEVPNTEAFF. This sequence joins TRBV6-1 and TRBJ1-1; D gene uncertain. The CDR3 consists of 13 residues. Looked up from germline, CDR1 is MNHNS and CDR2 is SASEGT. V was trimmed by 3 bases and J by 1 base, leaving 6 bases between them.

The chain employs TRBV6-5 and TRBJ2-1; the D is unclear. Germline V gene lookup returns CDR1 MNHEY and CDR2 SVGAGI. Trimming took 5 bases from V and 6 from J, leaving 14 bases between them. The CDR3 has 14 residues. CDR3 residues: CASSPATPSNEQFF. The CDR3 DNA reads as TGTGCCAGCAGTCCTGCGACCCCAAGCAATGAGCAGTTCTTC.